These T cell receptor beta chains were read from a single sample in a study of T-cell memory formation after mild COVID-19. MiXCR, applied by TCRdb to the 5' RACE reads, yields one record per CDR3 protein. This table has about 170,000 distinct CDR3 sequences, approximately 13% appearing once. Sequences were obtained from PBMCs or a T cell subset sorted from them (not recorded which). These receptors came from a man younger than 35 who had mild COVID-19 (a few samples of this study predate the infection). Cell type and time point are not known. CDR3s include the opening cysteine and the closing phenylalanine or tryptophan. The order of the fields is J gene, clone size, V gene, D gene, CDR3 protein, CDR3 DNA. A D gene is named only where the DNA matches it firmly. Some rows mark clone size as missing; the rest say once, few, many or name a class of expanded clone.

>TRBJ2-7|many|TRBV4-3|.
CASSMQKGGREQYF
TGCGCCAGCAGCATGCAAAAAGGGGGGCGCGAGCAGTACTTC
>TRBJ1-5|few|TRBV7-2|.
CASSFSGGFNQPQHF
TGTGCCAGCAGCTTTTCAGGCGGTTTCAATCAGCCCCAGCATTTT
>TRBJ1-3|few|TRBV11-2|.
CASSSDRGNTIYF
TGTGCCAGCAGCTCGGACAGAGGAAACACCATATATTTT
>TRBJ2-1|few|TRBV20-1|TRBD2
CSAGTSGGSSYNEQFF
TGCAGTGCTGGGACTAGCGGGGGGAGCTCCTACAATGAGCAGTTCTTC
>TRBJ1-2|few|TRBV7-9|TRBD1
CASSLGTGTLFSGRGYTF
TGTGCCAGCAGCTTAGGGACAGGGACCCTATTCAGCGGGCGTGGCTACACCTTC
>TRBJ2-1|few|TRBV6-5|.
CASSSQVYYNEQFF
TGTGCCAGCAGTTCCCAGGTCTACTACAATGAGCAGTTCTTC
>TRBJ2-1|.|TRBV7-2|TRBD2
CASSLPRGLAGPNEQFF
TGTGCCAGCAGCCTACCCCGAGGCCTAGCGGGGCCAAATGAGCAGTTCTTC
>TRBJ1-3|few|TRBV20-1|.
CSASPGAGNTIYF
TGCAGTGCTAGCCCGGGGGCAGGAAACACCATATATTTT
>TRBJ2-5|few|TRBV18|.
CASSPQDLQETQYF
TGTGCCAGCTCACCGCAGGACTTGCAAGAGACCCAGTACTTC
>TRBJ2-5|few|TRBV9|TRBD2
CASSVVAGGETQYF
TGTGCCAGCAGCGTAGTGGCGGGGGGAGAGACCCAGTACTTC
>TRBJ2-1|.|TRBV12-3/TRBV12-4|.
CASRSGRDNEQFF
TGTGCCAGTAGGAGTGGCAGGGACAATGAGCAGTTCTTC
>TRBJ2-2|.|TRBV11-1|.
CASSLLHPGTGELFF
TGTGCCAGCAGCCTTCTTCACCCTGGGACCGGGGAGCTGTTTTTT
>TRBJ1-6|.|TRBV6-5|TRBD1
CASSYGQGRESPLHF
TGTGCCAGCAGTTACGGACAGGGGCGGGAGTCACCCCTCCACTTT
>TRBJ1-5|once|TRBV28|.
CASSFLKDQPQHF
TGTGCCAGCAGTTTTCTAAAGGATCAGCCCCAGCATTTT
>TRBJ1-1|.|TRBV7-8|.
CASSLVGAGNTEAFF
TGTGCCAGCAGCTTAGTTGGAGCGGGGAACACTGAGGCTTTCTTT
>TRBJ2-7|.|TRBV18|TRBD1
CASSTGTGFFEQYF
TGTGCCAGCTCCACCGGGACAGGGTTCTTCGAGCAGTACTTC
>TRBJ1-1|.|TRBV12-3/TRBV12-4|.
CASSRQTGTEAFF
TGTGCCAGCAGTCGTCAGACTGGGACTGAAGCTTTCTTT
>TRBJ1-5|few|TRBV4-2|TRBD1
CASSQGRGLGDKHF
TGTGCCAGCAGCCAAGGCAGGGGGCTAGGGGATAAGCATTTT
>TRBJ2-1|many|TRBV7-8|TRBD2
CASSLRLGLAGGGNEQFF
TGTGCCAGCAGCTTAAGGTTGGGACTAGCGGGGGGCGGCAATGAGCAGTTCTTC
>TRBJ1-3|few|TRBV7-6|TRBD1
CASSPRTGPLLGNTIYF
TGTGCCAGCAGCCCGAGGACAGGGCCTTTACTGGGAAACACCATATATTTT
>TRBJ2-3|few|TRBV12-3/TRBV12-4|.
CASTPSGGDTQYF
TGTGCCAGCACCCCGAGTGGGGGAGATACGCAGTATTTT
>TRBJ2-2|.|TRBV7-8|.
CASSATGGTGELFF
TGTGCCAGCAGCGCAACCGGGGGCACCGGGGAGCTGTTTTTT
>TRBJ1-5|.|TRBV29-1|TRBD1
CSATGPNQPQHF
TGCAGCGCGACAGGGCCTAATCAGCCCCAGCATTTT
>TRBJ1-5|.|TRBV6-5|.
CASRMDSTNQPQHF
TGTGCCAGCAGGATGGACAGCACAAATCAGCCCCAGCATTTT
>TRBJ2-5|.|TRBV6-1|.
CASSLHWETQYF
TGTGCCAGCAGTCTACATTGGGAGACCCAGTACTTC
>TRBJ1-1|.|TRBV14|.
CASSPRRSSEETEAFF
TGTGCCAGCAGCCCGCGGCGGAGTTCTGAGGAGACTGAAGCTTTCTTT
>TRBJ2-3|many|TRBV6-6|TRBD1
CASRFRDRTDTQYF
TGTGCCAGCAGGTTCCGGGACAGAACAGATACGCAGTATTTT
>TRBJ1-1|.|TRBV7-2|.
CASSLAARITEAFF
TGTGCCAGCAGCCTGGCGGCGCGGATCACTGAAGCTTTCTTT
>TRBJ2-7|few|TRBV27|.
CASSYRGPAYEQYF
TGTGCCAGCAGTTACCGGGGTCCCGCCTACGAGCAGTACTTC
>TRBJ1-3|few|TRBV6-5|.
CASSTAGNTIYF
TGTGCCAGCAGTACCGCCGGAAACACCATATATTTT
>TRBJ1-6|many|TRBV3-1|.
CASSQTLGNSPLHF
TGTGCCAGCAGCCAGACATTAGGGAATTCACCCCTCCACTTT
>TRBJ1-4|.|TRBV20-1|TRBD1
CSASLTGGLEKLFF
TGCAGTGCTAGTTTAACAGGGGGCTTGGAAAAACTGTTTTTT
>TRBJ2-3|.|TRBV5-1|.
CASRPSGTTVGTDTQYF
TGCGCCAGCCGACCCTCCGGGACCACCGTCGGCACAGATACGCAGTATTTT
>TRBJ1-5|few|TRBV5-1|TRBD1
CASSLQGGDNQPQHF
TGCGCCAGCAGCCTCCAGGGGGGGGACAATCAGCCCCAGCATTTT
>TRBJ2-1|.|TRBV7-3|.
CASSLTGDSYNEQFF
TGTGCCAGCAGCTTAACGGGGGACTCCTACAATGAGCAGTTCTTC